This T cell receptor (beta chain) was documented in a study of T cells in Graves' hyperthyroidism and ophthalmopathy. Whole-study context: Blood from the periphery was taken at initial diagnosis, before any treatment. Study-level points and caveats: In validation, the model predicted ophthalmopathy. These predictions came a median about 6.5 months before onset. Blood also held most thyroid clonotypes expanded beyond 0.001.

Turning to this clonotype: Its target is not known.

V was clipped by 8 bases and J by 7 bases, with 11 bases between them. Looked up from germline, CDR1 is MNHEY and CDR2 is SVGEGT. There are 12 residues in the CDR3. Amplification yielded TCR beta CDR3 regions, with RNA transcripts as the source. RT-PCR in the first round (using the HTBI primer set) targeted the TCR CDR3. TCRdb recomputed calls from the multiplex PCR reads with MiXCR, one row per CDR3 protein. In the table there are about 640,000 distinct CDR3 sequences, around 21% of which are singletons. From more than 8 ml of fresh peripheral blood, PBMCs were isolated. The chain has TRBV6-2 or TRBV6-3 and TRBJ2-2; D possibly corresponds to TRBD2 (5 bases). This TCR derives from a man between 25 and 39 years old with Graves' ophthalmopathy. The sequencing input was blood. CDR3 region: CASLGGFGELFF. The CDR3 DNA reads as TGTGCCAGCCTCGGCGGGTTCGGGGAGCTGTTTTTT.